This T cell receptor (beta chain) was observed in a study of patients and donors after allogeneic stem cell transplantation. V dropped 10 bases and J dropped 0 bases, with 14 bases sitting between them. The CDR3 is made up of 14 amino acids. Germline CDR1 MNHNS, CDR2 SASEGT. TCRdb reprocessed the RT-PCR reads with MiXCR, giving one entry per CDR3 protein. The profile shows a few hundred thousand distinct CDR3 sequences, about 37% of them singletons. Material for sequencing was blood, either unsorted or a sorted T cell fraction (not recorded which). The TCR originated in a human donor who was either an allogeneic HSCT recipient or a stem cell or donor lymphocyte infusion donor (not recorded which). It is not recorded whose cells these are; they may come from a transplant donor. The chain uses TRBV6-1 and TRBJ2-3; tentative D call: TRBD2 (6 bases). The CDR3 is CANSAGTSTDTQYF. The CDR3 DNA reads TGTGCCAACTCAGCCGGGACTAGCACAGATACGCAGTATTTT.